The 18 T cell receptor beta chains below were found in one sample sequenced in a study of blood T cell repertoires in COVID-19. The repertoire was sequenced with immunoSEQ multiplex PCR; TCRdb's copy has only in-frame clones and lacks some. This table has around 170,000 clones, about four fifths appearing once. The sequenced material came from peripheral blood. The source is a man aged 65 to 85 with active or convalescent COVID-19.

V and J are TRBV7-9 and TRBJ1-2, with no clear D. The germline V gene encodes CDR1 SEHNR and CDR2 FQNEAQ (reference sequence). V dropped 4 bases and J dropped 0 bases, with 9 bases sitting between them. The length of the CDR3 is 14 residues. The CDR3 is CASSSEEANYGYTF. As DNA, the CDR3 is TGTGCCAGCAGCTCAGAGGAAGCTAACTATGGCTACACCTTC.

This clone appeared many times. The rearrangement joins TRBV5-1 to TRBJ1-2; 8 bases agree with TRBD1. Germline V lookup: CDR1 SGHRS, CDR2 YFSETQ. This CDR3 comprises 16 residues. The V and J ends lost 5 bases and 4 bases, in that order; junction bases with no gene match: 13. In DNA, the CDR3 is TGCGCCAGCAGACTGGACAGGGCCCCTCTCACCTATGGCTACACCTTC. This sequence encodes CASRLDRAPLTYGYTF. Drawing the rest from reference TRBV5-1 and TRBJ1-2, the complete variable domain is KAGVTQTPRYLIKTRGQQVTLSCSPISGHRSVSWYQQTPGQGLQFLFEYFSETQRNKGNFPGRFSGRQFSNSRSEMNVSTLELGDSALYLCASRLDRAPLTYGYTFGSGTRLTVV.

The chain is built from TRBV2 and TRBJ1-2, with D perhaps TRBD1 (5 bases). The germline CDR1 and CDR2 sequences are SNHLY and FYNNEI. V was cut by 5 bases and J by 8 bases, with 15 bases left in between. The CDR3 consists of 13 residues. CDR3 coding DNA: TGTGCCAGCAGTCCAACAGGTTTCGGGGGCTACACCTTC. This codes for CASSPTGFGGYTF.

V gene TRBV7-9 combines with J gene TRBJ2-1, with 13 nucleotides matching TRBD2. J was trimmed by 8 bases and V by 2 bases; bases with no gene match: 3. Germline V lookup: CDR1 SEHNR, CDR2 FQNEAQ (reference sequence). The CDR3 extends over 15 amino acids. The CDR3: CASSLPGLAGHEQFF. CDR3 nucleotides: TGTGCCAGCAGCTTACCGGGACTAGCGGGACATGAGCAGTTCTTC.

This clone was recorded a few times. The genes are TRBV13 and TRBJ1-3; possibly TRBD1 for D (5 bases). Germline lookup yields CDR1 PRHDT and CDR2 FYEKMQ (reference sequence). With 3 bases removed from V and 9 bases from J, the gap between germline ends came to 9 bases. This CDR3 has 12 residues. The CDR3 region is CASSLGLSTIYF. DNA for the CDR3: TGTGCCAGCAGCTTGGGGCTTTCCACCATATATTTT.

This sequence joins TRBV27 and TRBJ1-2; possibly TRBD1 for D (6 bases). There are 13 residues in the CDR3. The V gene lost 5 bases and the J gene lost 6 bases, with 13 bases spanning the gap. Per the germline V gene, CDR1 is MNHEY and CDR2 is SMNVEV (reference sequence). CDR3 loop: CASSPQGNNGYTF. CDR3 nucleotides: TGTGCCAGCAGTCCACAGGGAAACAATGGCTACACCTTC.

This chain links TRBV5-6 with TRBJ1-1; TRBD1 agrees at 8 bases. Trimming at V came to 2 bases and at J to 4 bases, leaving 7 bases not matched to a gene. Per the germline V gene, CDR1 is SGHDT and CDR2 is YYEEEE. The CDR3 has 15 residues. The CDR3 nucleotides are TGTGCCAGCAGCTTTCCAGGGGGCGAAGGCACTGAAGCTTTCTTT. Encoded protein: CASSFPGGEGTEAFF.

This clone turned up a few times. The J gene is TRBJ2-2, the V gene TRBV9, with TRBD2 matching over 9 bases. This CDR3 has 17 residues. The ends lost 1 base at V and 5 bases at J; junction bases unmatched: 9. Germline CDR1 is SGDLS and CDR2 is YYNGEE. CDR3 protein: CASSVSREGFYTGELFF. CDR3 bases: TGTGCCAGCAGCGTATCGCGGGAGGGTTTCTATACCGGGGAGCTGTTTTTT.

The rearrangement links TRBV5-1 to TRBJ1-6, with 11 bases identical to TRBD1. CDR3 length: 18 amino acids. J lost 10 bases, V lost 1 base, and 13 bases had no gene match. From germline, CDR1 is SGHRS and CDR2 YFSETQ. CDR3 residues: CASSLKGTGGLSGSPLHF. DNA of the CDR3: TGCGCCAGCAGCTTGAAAGGGACAGGGGGTTTGAGCGGGTCACCCCTCCACTTT.

Here the CDR3 reads CASSLSQGDSGANVLTF. The CDR3 DNA is TGTGCCAGCAGCTTGTCCCAGGGGGATTCTGGGGCCAACGTCCTGACTTTC. V and J are TRBV7-2 and TRBJ2-6; TRBD1 agrees at 7 bases. Germline trimming cut 3 bases from V and 1 base from J; bases unmatched to any gene: 6. In germline, CDR1 is SGHTA, CDR2 FQGNSA. The CDR3 is 17 residues long.

The V and J genes are TRBV30 and TRBJ2-2, with 7 bases that match TRBD1. CDR1 is GTSNPN and CDR2 is SVGIG in the germline V gene (reference sequence). The CDR3 extends over 13 amino acids. With 3 bases clipped from V and 5 bases from J, the junction kept 3 bases outside the gene matches. CDR3 region: CAWSTQGTGELFF. CDR3 coding DNA: TGTGCCTGGAGCACACAGGGGACCGGGGAGCTGTTTTTT.

This clone has just a few counts. The chain employs TRBV7-2 and TRBJ2-7; a weak D match, TRBD1 (6 bases). There are 13 residues in the CDR3. V gave up 5 bases and J gave up 7 bases, with 15 bases separating them. Germline assignment: CDR1 SGHTA and CDR2 FQGNSA. The CDR3: CASSAGDRLEQYF. In nucleotides, the CDR3 is TGTGCCAGCAGCGCCGGAGACAGGCTTGAGCAGTACTTC.

This clone showed up just once. The rearrangement joins TRBV6-6 to TRBJ1-3; 7 positions agree with TRBD1. The CDR3 extends over 16 amino acids. The ends lost 5 bases at V and 0 bases at J; junction bases unmatched: 7. Per the germline V gene, CDR1 is MNHNY and CDR2 is SVGAGI (reference sequence). In DNA form, the CDR3 reads TGTGCCAGCAGTCGACAGGGTTTGAACTCTGGAAACACCATATATTTT. This translates into CASSRQGLNSGNTIYF.

The chain carries TRBV5-1 and TRBJ2-3; D may be TRBD2 (5 bases). The CDR3 covers 17 residues. Trimming left V 0 bases short and J 6 bases short, with 20 bases between. From germline, CDR1 is SGHRS and CDR2 YFSETQ. The CDR3 is CASSLEGRTRTSDTQYF. The CDR3 DNA sequence: TGCGCCAGCAGCTTGGAAGGCCGGACTCGAACATCGGATACGCAGTATTTT.

The chain joins TRBV11-2 to TRBJ1-1; 9 positions match TRBD1. The CDR3 length is 16 residues. CDR1 and CDR2 (germline): SGHAT, FQNNGV. The V gene end was trimmed by 5 bases and the J gene end by 6 bases; junction bases not matched to a gene: 13. The CDR3 loop reads CASSPGTGREIPEAFF. Here the CDR3 DNA reads TGTGCCAGCAGCCCAGGGACAGGGAGGGAGATTCCTGAAGCTTTCTTT.

V usage is TRBV6-1 and J usage is TRBJ1-2, with 9 positions matching TRBD1. Trimming cost V 2 bases and J 8 bases; bases outside gene matches: 12. The CDR3 has 16 residues. Germline V gives CDR1 MNHNS, CDR2 SASEGT. CDR3 in DNA: TGTGCCAGCAGTGAATTACCTGGACAGGGGATAGTGGGCTACACCTTC. Its protein is CASSELPGQGIVGYTF.

This chain connects TRBV27 to TRBJ1-1, with 7 bases identical to TRBD1. Trimming removed 6 bases from V and 1 base from J; junction bases left unmatched: 5. The V gene's germline CDR1 is MNHEY and CDR2 SMNVEV (reference sequence). The CDR3 has 14 residues. The CDR3 loop reads CASSFDRENTEAFF. CDR3 bases: TGTGCCAGCAGCTTCGACAGGGAGAACACTGAAGCTTTCTTT.

The chain joins TRBV7-2 to TRBJ2-7; D may be TRBD2 (5 bases). The CDR3 is 13 amino acids. V shed 0 bases and J shed 13 bases, with 16 bases lying between them. The germline V gene encodes CDR1 SGHTA and CDR2 FQGNSA. The CDR3 DNA reads as TGTGCCAGCAGCTTAGCGCGTGGGCGGGCCCTTTACTTC. Encoded protein: CASSLARGRALYF. Filled out from reference TRBV7-2 and TRBJ2-7, the complete variable domain reads GAGVSQSPSNKVTEKGKDVELRCDPISGHTALYWYRQSLGQGLEFLIYFQGNSAPDKSGLPSDRFSAERTGGSVSTLTIQRTQQEDSAVYLCASSLARGRALYFGPGTRLTVT.